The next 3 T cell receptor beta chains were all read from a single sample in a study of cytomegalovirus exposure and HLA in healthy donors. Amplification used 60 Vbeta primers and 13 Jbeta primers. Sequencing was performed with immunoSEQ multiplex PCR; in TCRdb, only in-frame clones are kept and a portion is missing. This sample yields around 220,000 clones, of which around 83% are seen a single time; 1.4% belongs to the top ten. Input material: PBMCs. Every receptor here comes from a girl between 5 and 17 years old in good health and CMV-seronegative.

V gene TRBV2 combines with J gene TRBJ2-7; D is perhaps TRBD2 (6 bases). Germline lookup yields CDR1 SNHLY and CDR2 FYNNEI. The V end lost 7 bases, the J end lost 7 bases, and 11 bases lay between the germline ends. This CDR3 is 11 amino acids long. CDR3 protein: CASTLAREQYF. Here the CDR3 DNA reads TGTGCCAGCACCCTAGCGCGTGAGCAGTACTTC.

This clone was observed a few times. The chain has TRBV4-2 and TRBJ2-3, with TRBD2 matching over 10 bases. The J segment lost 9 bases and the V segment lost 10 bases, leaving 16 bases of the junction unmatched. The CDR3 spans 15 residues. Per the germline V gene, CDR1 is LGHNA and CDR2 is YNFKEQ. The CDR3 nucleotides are TGTGCCACACGTGCTACTAGCGGGGAAAGGCTCACGCAGTATTTT. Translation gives CATRATSGERLTQYF.

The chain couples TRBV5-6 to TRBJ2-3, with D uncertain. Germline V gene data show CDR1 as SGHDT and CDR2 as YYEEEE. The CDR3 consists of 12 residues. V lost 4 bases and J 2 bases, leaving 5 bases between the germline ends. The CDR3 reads CASSVYTDTQYF. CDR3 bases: TGTGCCAGCAGCGTTTACACAGATACGCAGTATTTT.